Reported below is one TCR beta chain. What it recognizes is unknown. The study enrolled patients aged 18 to 65 with newly diagnosed hyperthyroidism of under 2 months' duration. Patients showing uncontrolled infection, other autoimmune disease, pregnancy or lactation were ineligible. The germline V gene encodes CDR1 MNHNS and CDR2 SASEGT. The CDR3 length is 14 residues. The ends were cut back, 4 bases at V and 6 bases at J, with 12 bases in the middle. This sample was included in a study of T cells in Graves' hyperthyroidism and ophthalmopathy. The study's findings and limits: The model foresaw ophthalmopathy a median about 6.1 months prior to onset. Blood also contained most expanded thyroid clonotypes above 0.001.

TCR beta CDR3 sequences were amplified from RNA transcripts. HTBI primers were the set used in a first-round RT-PCR of the TCR CDR3. Each CDR3 protein is one row after TCRdb ran MiXCR on the multiplex PCR reads. The sample records fewer than 400,000 distinct CDR3 sequences, 15% to 17% being singletons. The clonotype was recovered from a woman between 18 and 29 years old with Graves' hyperthyroidism that later progressed to Graves' ophthalmopathy. Sequences were obtained from blood. The chain is built from TRBV6-1 and TRBJ1-4; D remains unclear. As DNA, the CDR3 is TGTGCCAGCAGTGGTTCCGGGGTCCATGAAAAACTGTTTTTT. This sequence encodes CASSGSGVHEKLFF.